The clone carrying this T cell receptor (beta chain) was recorded at least ten times. Pregnant or lactating patients were excluded, as were those with uncontrolled infection or other autoimmune disease. The CDR3 length is 12 residues. V lost 6 bases and J 9 bases, leaving 17 bases between the germline ends. Per germline, CDR1 DFQATT and CDR2 SNEGSKA (reference sequence). This sample is drawn from a study of T cells in Graves' hyperthyroidism and ophthalmopathy. Study background: Upon initial diagnosis and before any treatment, peripheral blood was collected.

Amplification of TCR beta CDR3 regions was performed using RNA transcripts as template. A set of HTBI primers served as the primers for a first-round RT-PCR of the TCR CDR3. MiXCR, applied by TCRdb to the multiplex PCR reads, yields one record per CDR3 protein. The sample lists a few hundred thousand distinct CDR3 sequences; about 19% were seen once. Sequenced material: blood. The receptor was isolated from a woman younger than 35 with Graves' hyperthyroidism. This chain links TRBV20-1 with TRBJ1-2, with a possible D match to TRBD1 (5 bases). The CDR3 bases are TGCAGTGCCCGAGCGACAGAAAGTAGCTACACCTTC. Residues: CSARATESSYTF.